This entry features one TCR beta chain sequence. This clone was found a few times. The antigen it recognizes is unknown. No per-base quality is available; no much larger clone lies one base away. There are 17 amino acids in the CDR3, from cysteine to phenylalanine inclusive. Solely the CDR3 DNA is kept, with 51 bases framed from the first base. V ends up 0 bases short and J 0 bases short, with an unmatched junction base count of 8. The CDR1 and CDR2 encoded by the germline V gene are LGHNA and YSLEER. Using the deep immunoSEQ assay, TCR CDR3 regions were amplified from genomic DNA by multiplex PCR. Extracted genomic DNA from each cell subset was distributed evenly across all wells of several immunoSEQ 96-well plates, and each plate was treated as a replicate. For unsorted PBMC, roughly 270 ng genomic DNA, equal to approximately 30,000 T cell genomes, was loaded into each replicate PCR. Ten immunoSEQ deep assay plates were used to sequence the unsorted PBMC genomic DNA. Purified libraries were quantified with a Qubit 3.0 fluorometer, sized on a Bioanalyzer 2100, and re-quantified with the KAPA Library Quantification kit. A separate single-read 150-cycle Illumina NextSeq 550 flow cell was used to sequence each immunoSEQ 96-well plate. Regarding the original processing steps: Because the immunoSEQ output held only junctional sequences and lacked quality scores, the filtering could not match the filtering applied to full-length reads. To assign V/J genes and CDR3, sequences were annotated using PyIR, a Python wrapper for IgBLAST v1.9, with IMGT germline references. Reads were filtered out if the reads had weak V/J assignments (E-value above 1e-6), no CDR3, stop codons, out-of-frame junctions, or ambiguous translated residues. V3J clonotypes were defined as sequences sharing the same inferred V gene, J gene, and CDR3 amino acid sequence. Percentage overlap between repertoires was calculated by dividing the number of shared unique clonotypes by the size of the smaller repertoire. Repertoire richness was assessed with RTK rarefaction, the Chao1 estimator, and Recon v2.1 estimates of unobserved clonotypes. Sourced from immuneACCESS, this table was stored by TCRdb with only in-frame sequences that have V and J called. A share of the clones is absent; for the studies checked, an unresolved V gene accounts for under half, and the remainder has no known explanation. V and J calls and clone size follow that table, whereas D and trimming were derived from the DNA. In this sample the table shows a few hundred thousand clones, 70% to 80% of which occur a single time. The ten largest clonotypes hold approximately 12% of the sample.

This record comes from a study of shared clonotypes between healthy human individuals (dated by TCRdb to the early 2020s). In terms of the full investigation: The cohort included a few men and a couple of women between 18 and 49 years of age. The study deeply sequenced blood TCR repertoires of about five healthy adults to estimate repertoire size and the extent of clonotype sharing between individuals. To increase sequencing depth and limit assay-specific biases, TCR repertoire library preparation and sequencing were carried out by different laboratories using diverse techniques. Per donor, leukapheresis produced somewhere between about 0.8 and 9 billion PBMCs. The investigation overall reported the following: Because the study included a small number of donors, the genetic and exposure-history diversity represented was limited. Only blood was sampled, and tissue TCR repertoires likely differ from those in blood. Pairwise subsampling indicated that sequencing depth was expected to affect the degree of clonotype sharing among donors.

Healthy HIV-negative adults with no recently reported acute infections or vaccinations were included as donors. Every donor was a Caucasian adult living in Nashville, Tennessee, USA. For unsorted samples, roughly 91 million PBMCs were counted, and genomic DNA was extracted using the QIAamp DNA Blood Mini kit. Blood was collected by leukapheresis, and PBMCs were isolated by Ficoll-Histopaque density gradient centrifugation and then cryopreserved in liquid nitrogen vapor phase. The sequence is built from TRBV4-3 and TRBJ2-7; TRBD2 matches 7 bases in the middle. This sequence originates from a middle-aged woman in good health. Some clones in this sample may be carry-over from other donors' samples. Sequencing was done on a sample of PBMCs. The DNA sequence is TGCGCCAGCAGCCAAGATACGGATAGCGGGTCCTCCTACGAGCAGTACTTC. The resulting protein is CASSQDTDSGSSYEQYF.